A selection of T cell receptor beta chains follows, all from one sample in a study of memory CD4+ T cells and cytomegalovirus serostatus. Data came from immunoSEQ multiplex PCR; TCRdb stores just in-frame clones and leaves some out. The table records tens of thousands of clones, more than 75% of them present only once. Sequencing was performed on memory CD4+ T cells from blood. These receptors were taken from an adult in good health and CMV-seronegative. Both conserved end residues are part of each CDR3. The order of the fields is J gene, V gene, clone size, D gene, CDR3 DNA, CDR3 protein. D genes are given only for firm matches. Rows give clone size only sometimes, using once, few, many, or a class for an expanded clone.

TRBJ2-4 | TRBV6-1 | NA | NA | TGTGCCAGCATTCTCACCCCAGGAACGGGCATTCAGTACTTC | CASILTPGTGIQYF
TRBJ1-1 | TRBV6-4 | NA | NA | TGTGCCAGCAGAAACCGGGCCTCGAACACTGAAGCTTTCTTT | CASRNRASNTEAFF
TRBJ2-7 | TRBV6-6 | NA | NA | TGTGCCAGCAGTCCTCATACGGGACTTTTTGACGAGCAGTACTTC | CASSPHTGLFDEQYF
TRBJ2-6 | TRBV5-4 | NA | TRBD2 | TGTGCCACCAACAGCGGGGGCCCTGACTCTGGGGCCAACGTCCTGACTTTC | CATNSGGPDSGANVLTF
TRBJ1-1 | TRBV5-1 | NA | NA | TGCGCCAGCAGCTCGGGTACGAAGAACACTGAAGCTTTCTTT | CASSSGTKNTEAFF
TRBJ2-3 | TRBV6-4 | NA | TRBD2 | TGTGCCAGCAGTGCTAGCGGGGGGGCCACAGATACGCAGTATTTT | CASSASGGATDTQYF
TRBJ1-2 | TRBV12-5 | NA | NA | TGTGCTAGTGCCCGGGTCGGGTTCTATGGCTACACCTTC | CASARVGFYGYTF
TRBJ1-4 | TRBV7-9 | once | TRBD1 | TGTGCCAGCACCCCAACCGCCGCAGGGGGTCGGGAAAAACTGTTTTTT | CASTPTAAGGREKLFF
TRBJ2-2 | TRBV7-6 | NA | TRBD2 | TGTGCCACCCGGGGTCGTACTAGCGGGGGGGCAGAGACCGGGGAGCTGTTTTTT | CATRGRTSGGAETGELFF
TRBJ2-5 | TRBV7-2 | NA | NA | TGTGCCAGCAGCTTAAGTTGGGCTGGGGGAACAGAGACCCAGTACTTC | CASSLSWAGGTETQYF
TRBJ1-1 | TRBV18 | once | NA | TGTGCCAGCTCCCCGGCAGCGAACACTGAAGCTTTCTTT | CASSPAANTEAFF
TRBJ1-6 | TRBV13 | NA | NA | TGTGCCAGCAGCTACGGCATCCGTGGGTCACCCCTCCACTTT | CASSYGIRGSPLHF
TRBJ1-4 | TRBV4-1 | NA | NA | TGCGCCAGCAGCCAAGGATTCAGCCGGAATGAAAAACTGTTTTTT | CASSQGFSRNEKLFF
TRBJ2-1 | TRBV7-2 | NA | TRBD2 | TGTGCCAGCAGCTTCCAGACTAGCGGGGGAAACAATGAGCAGTTCTTC | CASSFQTSGGNNEQFF
TRBJ2-7 | TRBV5-1 | once | NA | TGCGCCAGCAGCTTGGGGTCAGGGGCCGAGCAGTACTTC | CASSLGSGAEQYF
TRBJ2-7 | TRBV7-8 | NA | NA | TGTGCCAGCAGCTTAGAAGTCCTCGGGGGCCAGGGTGAGCAGTACTTC | CASSLEVLGGQGEQYF
TRBJ2-7 | TRBV11-1 | NA | NA | TGTGCCAGCAGCTCCGGAGTGCCCTCCTACGAGCAGTACTTC | CASSSGVPSYEQYF
TRBJ2-3 | TRBV11-2 | NA | TRBD2 | TGTGCCAGCAGTTCTTTAAGGACTAGCGATCCAGATACGCAGTATTTT | CASSSLRTSDPDTQYF
TRBJ2-5 | TRBV11-3 | once | TRBD2 | TGTGCCAGCAGCTCCGGTAGCCGCCGACTAGCGAACCAAGAGACCCAGTACTTC | CASSSGSRRLANQETQYF
TRBJ1-2 | TRBV4-1 | NA | TRBD1 | TGCGCCAGCAGCCAAGAACCCCCCGGGACAGTAGGGACCTATGGCTACACCTTC | CASSQEPPGTVGTYGYTF
TRBJ2-1 | TRBV2 | NA | NA | TGTGCCAGCAGTGTGGAGGGTATCTCCTACAATGAGCAGTTCTTC | CASSVEGISYNEQFF
TRBJ1-1 | TRBV6-5 | NA | TRBD1 | TGTGCCAGCAGTTACTCGACAGGGGAAGCTTTCTTT | CASSYSTGEAFF
TRBJ2-5 | TRBV29-1 | NA | TRBD2 | TGCAGCGCCGGGGGGGCTTACCAAGAGACCCAGTACTTC | CSAGGAYQETQYF
TRBJ1-1 | TRBV19 | NA | NA | TGTGCCAGTAGTATGAGGGATGACACTGAAGCTTTCTTT | CASSMRDDTEAFF
TRBJ1-5 | TRBV18 | NA | NA | TGTGCCAGCTCACCACAGGGTGCCTTTCAGCCCCAGCATTTT | CASSPQGAFQPQHF
TRBJ1-4 | TRBV27 | NA | NA | TGTGCCAGCAGCTTAGTCCCGGACAGTCTCGAAAAACTGTTTTTT | CASSLVPDSLEKLFF